A single sample gave rise to the 9 T cell receptor beta chains below, sequenced in a study of T cell responses to AZD1222 COVID-19 vaccine. The assay was immunoSEQ multiplex PCR, and TCRdb's table has in-frame clones only and misses some. In the table there are around 200,000 clones, 85% to 95% of which are singletons. The source material was peripheral blood, sampled 28 days after the second AZD1222 dose. These receptors were collected from an adult who received the AZD1222 COVID-19 vaccine.

This rearrangement joins TRBV7-8 to TRBJ1-1; possibly TRBD1 for D (5 bases). Germline-derived CDR1 and CDR2 are SGHVS and FQNEAQ. Trimming left V 4 bases short and J 0 bases short, with 9 bases between. This CDR3 has 14 residues. The CDR3 protein is CASSSGHMNTEAFF. The CDR3 DNA reads as TGTGCCAGCAGCTCTGGACACATGAACACTGAAGCTTTCTTT.

The chain uses TRBV3-1 (or the pseudogene TRBV3-2) and TRBJ1-2; D is ambiguous. The V end was cut by 3 bases, the J end by 8 bases, with 16 bases between. This CDR3 region has 14 residues. Looked up from germline, CDR1 is LGHDT and CDR2 is YNNKEL (reference sequence). The CDR3 DNA sequence: TGTGCCAGCAGCCAGGGTGTAGTTGTACGGGGCTACACCTTC. It is translated as CASSQGVVVRGYTF.

The rearrangement joins TRBV18 to TRBJ1-1; TRBD1 matches at 11 bases. V trimming: 8 bases; J trimming: 4 bases; junction bases outside the gene matches: 6. This CDR3 region has 14 residues. The germline CDR1 and CDR2 sequences are KGHSH and LQKENI. For the CDR3, the DNA is TGTGCCAGCGCGCCAGGGACAGGGGGCACTGAAGCTTTCTTT. Amino acids: CASAPGTGGTEAFF.

The chain employs TRBV6-5 and TRBJ2-7, with 8 bases fitting TRBD2. V lost 6 bases and J lost 3; bases outside the gene matches: 4. The CDR3 loop spans 13 amino acids. The germline gives CDR1 MNHEY, CDR2 SVGAGI. CDR3 nucleotides: TGTGCCAGCAGATCCGGGACTAGCTACGAGCAGTACTTC. Translation: CASRSGTSYEQYF.

The CDR3 spells CASSLFAGYQPQHF. CDR3 sequence (DNA): TGTGCCAGCAGCTTATTTGCCGGGTATCAGCCCCAGCATTTT. The V and J genes are TRBV7-2 and TRBJ1-5; D is unclear. Germline V lookup: CDR1 SGHTA, CDR2 FQGNSA. Trimming took off 2 bases at V and 5 bases at J, with 10 bases between the two ends. This CDR3 spans 14 amino acids.

The chain couples TRBV10-3 to TRBJ1-1; no reliable D call. Germline loops: CDR1 ENHRY, CDR2 SYGVKD. V dropped 8 bases and J dropped 7 bases, with 20 bases sitting between them. The CDR3 loop spans 14 amino acids. CDR3 protein: CAISPHPGGIEAFF. In DNA, the CDR3 is TGTGCCATCTCCCCCCACCCAGGAGGAATTGAAGCTTTCTTT.

V is TRBV24-1 and J is TRBJ1-1; D ambiguous. Germline CDR1 is KGHDR and CDR2 is SFDVKD. This CDR3 comprises 12 residues. The ends were cut back, 4 bases at V and 7 bases at J, with 9 bases in the middle. Here the CDR3 reads CATSEIQIEAFF. The CDR3 DNA sequence: TGTGCCACCAGTGAGATTCAGATTGAAGCTTTCTTT.

V is TRBV7-8 and J is TRBJ1-5; D gene unclear. The CDR3 has 13 residues. Trimming pared 6 bases from V and 4 bases from J, leaving 10 bases between. The V gene's germline CDR1 is SGHVS and CDR2 FQNEAQ. The CDR3 nucleotides are TGTGCCAGCAGGGCGGCTCATAATCAGCCCCAGCATTTT. It is translated as CASRAAHNQPQHF.

This clone was detected once. The chain couples TRBV29-1 to TRBJ2-5, with D perhaps matching TRBD1 (7 bases). CDR1 and CDR2 from the germline V gene are SQVTM and ANQGSEA. CDR3 length: 14 amino acids. V lost 4 bases, J lost 5 bases, and 17 bases lay in between. The chain's CDR3 is CSVVGGDRAETQYF. In DNA form, the CDR3 reads TGCAGCGTTGTGGGGGGTGACAGGGCGGAGACCCAGTACTTC.